This note documents a single T cell receptor (beta chain) sequence. Trimming took 4 bases from V and 4 from J; bases not matched to a gene: 5. Germline V gene data show CDR1 as GTSNPN and CDR2 as SVGIG (reference sequence). The CDR3 covers 14 residues. This entry comes from a study of control samples from healthy donors and cancer patients. Sequencing used immunoSEQ multiplex PCR; TCRdb keeps in-frame clones, though not all of them. The sample comprises 100,000 to 150,000 clones, about 89% of which are singletons, and about 2.7% rests with the top ten. This sequence was found in a man aged 60 to 69 in good health. The chain uses TRBV30 and TRBJ2-1; 9 bases map to TRBD1. The sample comprised blood. Written as DNA, the CDR3 is TGTGCCTGGAACTGGGACAGGGCTTACAATGAGCAGTTCTTC. It translates to CAWNWDRAYNEQFF.